One and the same sample provided the 25 T cell receptor beta chains below, sequenced in a study of control samples from healthy donors and cancer patients. TCRdb's copy holds only in-frame clones and misses some; the assay was immunoSEQ multiplex PCR. The sample has about 220,000 clones; roughly 94% are singletons. The sample was blood. These receptors originate from a man between 45 and 60 years old in good health.

This clone came up once. The chain joins TRBV27 to TRBJ2-1, with D tentatively TRBD1 or TRBD2 (5 bases each). V shed 0 bases and J shed 0 bases, with 12 bases lying between them. Germline CDR1 and CDR2: MNHEY and SMNVEV (reference sequence). The CDR3 has 17 residues. CDR3 sequence reads: CASSLSRGGFSYNEQFF. The CDR3 DNA sequence: TGTGCCAGCAGTTTATCGAGGGGCGGGTTCTCCTACAATGAGCAGTTCTTC.

The chain is built from TRBV30 and TRBJ1-2; TRBD1 is a possible D gene (5 bases). Germline CDR1 GTSNPN, CDR2 SVGIG (reference sequence). This CDR3 spans 13 amino acids. V was shortened by 3 bases and J by 4 bases, with 12 bases between the two germline ends. The CDR3 DNA reads TGTGCCTGGAGACCGGCGGGGGTCTATGGCTACACCTTC. Translating it yields CAWRPAGVYGYTF.

The rearrangement uses TRBV5-1 and TRBJ2-7; D might be TRBD2 (5 bases). The CDR3 is 14 residues long. Trimming pared 0 bases from V and 7 bases from J, leaving 14 bases between. Germline V gene data show CDR1 as SGHRS and CDR2 as YFSETQ. CDR3 DNA sequence: TGCGCCAGCAGCTTGGCGGACGGGATCTGGGAGCAGTACTTC. Protein product: CASSLADGIWEQYF.

As concerns this clone: The identical CDR3 is also encoded by other nucleotide sequences in the sample. The CDR3 nucleotides are TGCGCCAGCAGCTTGGGACAAAACACCGGGGAGCTGTTTTTT. Its protein product is CASSLGQNTGELFF. The J gene is TRBJ2-2, the V gene TRBV5-1, with unresolved D. The CDR3 covers 14 residues. Trimming removed 0 bases from V and 2 bases from J, with 5 bases in between. Germline CDR1 reads SGHRS; CDR2 reads YFSETQ.

V usage is TRBV6-5 and J usage is TRBJ1-1; TRBD1 matches 10 bases. V dropped 4 bases and J dropped 4; count of bases not matched to a gene: 9. The CDR3 is made up of 16 amino acids. In germline, CDR1 is MNHEY, CDR2 SVGAGI. DNA of the CDR3: TGTGCCAGCAGTTTTGGACAGGGGGGAGGTGGCACTGAAGCTTTCTTT. It codes for CASSFGQGGGGTEAFF.

V and J are TRBV3-1 (or the pseudogene TRBV3-2) and TRBJ2-7; no reliable D call. This CDR3 spans 14 amino acids. Trimming pared 2 bases from V and 0 bases from J, leaving 8 bases between. Germline V lookup: CDR1 LGHDT, CDR2 YNNKEL (reference sequence). DNA for the CDR3: TGTGCCAGCAGCCAACAGCCGGGCTCCTACGAGCAGTACGTC. Amino acid sequence: CASSQQPGSYEQYV.

The V call is TRBV7-2, the J call TRBJ1-1, with a possible D match to TRBD1 (5 bases). The V gene lost 6 bases and the J gene lost 1 base, with 12 bases spanning the gap. Germline V CDR1 and CDR2: SGHTA, FQGNSA. The CDR3 has 14 amino acids. The CDR3 DNA reads as TGTGCCAGCAGTTTTGACAGCGGGAACACTGAAGCTTTCTTT. Protein: CASSFDSGNTEAFF.

The chain links TRBV5-6 to TRBJ1-6; no definite D call. The CDR3 covers 13 residues. Looked up from germline, CDR1 is SGHDT and CDR2 is YYEEEE. V was clipped by 4 bases and J by 14 bases, with 16 bases between them. In DNA form, the CDR3 reads TGTGCCAGCAGCCTATCACAGCTCTTCACCCTCCACTTT. This codes for CASSLSQLFTLHF.

The rearrangement links TRBV10-3 to TRBJ1-1; 8 nucleotides agree with TRBD1. Trimming cost V 10 bases and J 3 bases; bases outside gene matches: 7. This CDR3 has 13 residues. The germline V gene encodes CDR1 ENHRY and CDR2 SYGVKD. In DNA, the CDR3 is TGTGCCACCGAGGACAGGGTAGACACTGAAGCTTTCTTT. This translates into CATEDRVDTEAFF.

The chain employs TRBV5-1 and TRBJ2-1, with 9 bases matching TRBD2. The CDR3 loop spans 13 amino acids. V dropped 4 bases and J dropped 4; count of bases not matched to a gene: 0. Germline CDR1 is SGHRS and CDR2 is YFSETQ. In DNA, the CDR3 is TGCGCCAGCAGCAGCGGGGGGTACAATGAGCAGTTCTTC. It translates to CASSSGGYNEQFF.

The J gene is TRBJ2-4, the V gene TRBV7-2, with 15 bases identical to TRBD2. Germline V gene lookup returns CDR1 SGHTA and CDR2 FQGNSA. With V trimmed by 5 bases and J by 6 bases, 11 bases remained unmatched. This CDR3 spans 18 amino acids. CDR3 sequence: CASSPPGLAGGRGNIQYF. In DNA, the CDR3 is TGTGCCAGCAGCCCCCCCGGACTAGCGGGGGGGCGGGGAAACATTCAGTACTTC. Together with reference TRBV7-2 and TRBJ2-4, the CDR3 gives the full variable domain: GAGVSQSPSNKVTEKGKDVELRCDPISGHTALYWYRQSLGQGLEFLIYFQGNSAPDKSGLPSDRFSAERTGGSVSTLTIQRTQQEDSAVYLCASSPPGLAGGRGNIQYFGAGTRLSVL.

The CDR3 DNA follows: TGTGCCAGCAGCCGGGGCAGCAATCAGCCCCAGCATTTT. Amino acid sequence: CASSRGSNQPQHF. The gene calls are TRBV27 and TRBJ1-5; possible D gene TRBD1, 5 bases. V lost 6 bases and J 1 base, leaving 7 bases between the germline ends. Germline values: CDR1 MNHEY, CDR2 SMNVEV (reference sequence). CDR3 size: 13 residues.

The chain links TRBV9 to TRBJ1-3; 7 bases are a match to TRBD1. V shed 2 bases, J shed 8 bases, and the junction held 7 bases outside the gene matches. Germline assignment: CDR1 SGDLS and CDR2 YYNGEE. This CDR3 has 14 residues. Here the CDR3 reads CASSVADRADTIYF. The CDR3 DNA follows: TGTGCCAGCAGCGTGGCCGACAGGGCGGACACCATATATTTT.

Here the CDR3 reads CASSPGRGTYEQYV. The CDR3 DNA sequence: TGTGCCAGCTCACCAGGGAGGGGGACCTACGAGCAGTACGTC. The V and J genes are TRBV18 and TRBJ2-7; D may be TRBD2 (7 bases). V gave up 2 bases and J gave up 2 bases, with 10 bases separating them. The length of the CDR3 is 14 residues. Germline-derived CDR1 and CDR2 are KGHSH and LQKENI.

The rearrangement joins TRBV10-3 to TRBJ2-1, with D tentatively TRBD1 or TRBD2 (5 bases each). This CDR3 contains 16 residues. Trimming left V 1 base short and J 0 bases short, with 10 bases between. Germline CDR1 and CDR2: ENHRY and SYGVKD. The CDR3 bases are TGTGCCATCAGTGAGTTCGGGGACCCCTCCTACAATGAGCAGTTCTTC. Its protein is CAISEFGDPSYNEQFF.

The rearrangement joins TRBV29-1 to TRBJ1-1; TRBD1 aligns across 9 bases. The V gene end was trimmed by 1 base and the J gene end by 4 bases; junction bases not matched to a gene: 4. Germline V gene lookup returns CDR1 SQVTM and CDR2 ANQGSEA. The CDR3 is 14 amino acids. The CDR3 reads CSVEAATGGTEAFF. The CDR3 bases are TGCAGCGTTGAAGCGGCGACAGGGGGCACTGAAGCTTTCTTT.

This rearrangement joins TRBV30 to TRBJ2-7; 7 bases are a match to TRBD2. Germline CDR1 is GTSNPN and CDR2 is SVGIG (reference sequence). The CDR3 length is 14 residues. The J segment lost 9 bases and the V segment lost 2 bases, leaving 13 bases of the junction unmatched. CDR3 sequence (DNA): TGTGCCTGGAGTCGATGGGGGACTGGGAGGGTGCAGTACTTC. The encoded protein is CAWSRWGTGRVQYF.

CDR3 protein: CASSEPWSRGGGLEQFF. The CDR3 DNA follows: TGTGCCAGTAGCGAACCGTGGTCGCGGGGGGGCGGATTGGAGCAGTTCTTC. This chain joins TRBV19 and TRBJ2-1; 9 bases fit TRBD2. CDR1 and CDR2 from the germline V gene are LNHDA and SQIVND (reference sequence). The CDR3 consists of 17 residues. J was trimmed by 10 bases and V by 6 bases; bases with no gene match: 19.

J is TRBJ2-3 and V is TRBV4-1, with a possible D match to TRBD2 (6 bases). Germline V gene lookup returns CDR1 MGHRA and CDR2 YSYEKL. The ends were cut back, 1 base at V and 4 bases at J, with 15 bases in the middle. The CDR3 sequence is 16 residues long. The DNA for the CDR3 is TGCGCCAGCAGCCAAGGACGGGGGAGAGTCGCAGATACGCAGTATTTT. It codes for CASSQGRGRVADTQYF.

This clone was seen a single time. The chain couples TRBV10-2 to TRBJ1-6; possibly TRBD1 for D (5 bases). CDR3 length: 14 amino acids. V was pared by 2 bases and J by 7 bases, with 9 bases between. Germline CDR1 is WSHSY and CDR2 is SAAADI. The CDR3 DNA sequence: TGCGCCAGCAGTGAGGGGGGGGAAAATTCACCCCTCCACTTT. This sequence encodes CASSEGGENSPLHF.

The chain recombines TRBV27 with TRBJ1-5; weak D call: TRBD1 (6 bases). The CDR3 is made up of 15 amino acids. The germline V gene encodes CDR1 MNHEY and CDR2 SMNVEV (reference sequence). Trimming left V 7 bases short and J 0 bases short, with 13 bases between. The CDR3 reads CASKPGQYSNQPQHF. DNA for the CDR3: TGTGCCAGCAAGCCAGGACAGTATAGCAATCAGCCCCAGCATTTT.

V gene TRBV6-5 combines with J gene TRBJ1-1; D not certain. There are 14 residues in the CDR3. Looked up from germline, CDR1 is MNHEY and CDR2 is SVGAGI. V lost 0 bases and J 4 bases, leaving 9 bases between the germline ends. The CDR3 bases are TGTGCCAGCAGTTACTCCGTGGGTGCCACTGAAGCTTTCTTT. It specifies CASSYSVGATEAFF.

A remark on this clone: The same CDR3 also results from other DNA sequences found in this sample. The V call is TRBV6-5, the J call TRBJ1-1; perhaps TRBD1 as D (5 bases). V was pared by 4 bases and J by 7 bases, with 13 bases between. Germline CDR1 and CDR2: MNHEY and SVGAGI. CDR3 length: 13 residues. Written as DNA, the CDR3 is TGTGCCAGCAGTTCAAGAGGGACGGATGAAGCTTTCTTT. Translation gives CASSSRGTDEAFF.

V is TRBV5-1 and J is TRBJ2-3, with 9 bases fitting TRBD2. Per the germline V gene, CDR1 is SGHRS and CDR2 is YFSETQ. The CDR3 length is 16 residues. Trimming removed 0 bases from V and 0 bases from J; junction bases left unmatched: 2. The CDR3 reads CASSLALAGSTDTQYF. Here the CDR3 DNA reads TGCGCCAGCAGCTTGGCCCTAGCGGGGAGCACAGATACGCAGTATTTT.

V gene TRBV2 combines with J gene TRBJ1-1; no reliable D call. Germline V gene lookup returns CDR1 SNHLY and CDR2 FYNNEI. With 7 bases removed from V and 1 base from J, the gap between germline ends came to 16 bases. The CDR3 spans 15 residues. The CDR3 is CASTGGDHRNTEAFF. The DNA for the CDR3 is TGTGCCAGCACGGGCGGAGACCATCGGAACACTGAAGCTTTCTTT.